Listed below are T cell receptor beta chains from one sample, sequenced in a study of CD8 T cell repertoires and HIV-1 epitope variants. Data came from immunoSEQ multiplex PCR; TCRdb stores just in-frame clones and leaves some out. The table includes about 4,400 clones, about 61% detected once. No antigen is known for these receptors. The specimen sequenced was cultured CD8+ T cells derived from PBMCs. The source of these receptors is a male donor with HIV. The CDR3 runs from the conserved cysteine through the conserved F or W. D genes are given only for firm matches. Clone size is not always given. Where it is, it says once, few, many or a class for expanded clones.

J | D | V | size | CDR3 | DNA
TRBJ2-2 | TRBD2 | TRBV25-1 | few | CASSEYPSGGPNTGELFF | TGTGCCAGCAGTGAATATCCTAGCGGGGGGCCTAACACCGGGGAGCTGTTTTTT
TRBJ1-3 | - | TRBV9 | - | CASSPRDGGNTIYF | TGTGCCAGCAGCCCCCGGGACGGTGGAAACACCATATATTTT
TRBJ2-5 | - | TRBV6-1 | - | CASMGDNQETQYF | TGTGCCAGCATGGGGGACAACCAAGAGACCCAGTACTTC
TRBJ2-2 | - | TRBV5-1 | - | CASSLSGGNGELFF | TGCGCCAGCAGCTTGTCGGGGGGCAACGGGGAGCTGTTTTTT
TRBJ1-6 | - | TRBV21-1 | few | CASSFYHVCSYNSPLHF | TGTGCCAGCAGCTTTTACCACGTATGCTCCTATAATTCACCCCTCCACTTT
TRBJ2-7 | - | TRBV4-3 | few | CASSQGRDITYEQYF | TGCGCCAGCAGCCAAGGCCGCGACATAACCTACGAGCAGTACTTC
TRBJ1-2 | - | TRBV9 | large | CASSFVGSGAYGYTF | TGTGCCAGCAGCTTCGTAGGGTCTGGAGCTTATGGCTACACCTTC
TRBJ2-5 | TRBD1 | TRBV10-3 | - | CAISESEGATEETQYF | TGTGCCATCAGTGAGTCTGAGGGGGCGACGGAAGAGACCCAGTACTTC
TRBJ2-7 | - | TRBV7-7 | - | CASSLGTGTLAHEQYF | TGTGCTAGCAGCTTAGGGACCGGGACCCTTGCACACGAGCAGTACTTC
TRBJ2-3 | TRBD2 | TRBV5-8 | few | CASSPTSGVATDTQYF | TGTGCCAGCAGCCCTACTAGCGGGGTCGCCACAGATACGCAGTATTTT
TRBJ1-1 | TRBD1 | TRBV25-1 | - | CASGRQGGEAFF | TGTGCCAGCGGGCGACAGGGTGGTGAAGCTTTCTTT
TRBJ2-1 | - | TRBV19 | few | CASSIVWGDEQFF | TGTGCCAGTAGTATAGTTTGGGGCGATGAGCAGTTCTTC
TRBJ2-3 | - | TRBV5-1 | - | CASSELPGDTQYF | TGCGCCAGCAGCGAATTGCCGGGAGATACGCAGTATTTT
TRBJ2-2 | - | TRBV19 | - | CASTTGTNTGELFF | TGTGCCAGTACGACCGGGACTAACACCGGGGAGCTGTTTTTT
TRBJ2-1 | TRBD2 | TRBV10-1 | - | CASSGGLAGEGQFF | TGCGCCAGCAGTGGGGGACTAGCGGGAGAGGGGCAGTTCTTC
TRBJ2-3 | TRBD1 | TRBV5-1 | - | CASSFGQGGTDTQYF | TGCGCCAGCAGCTTTGGACAGGGAGGCACAGATACGCAGTATTTT
TRBJ1-1 | - | TRBV27 | - | CASSPPGPFSPEAFF | TGTGCCAGCAGTCCTCCCGGGCCTTTTTCGCCTGAAGCTTTCTTT
TRBJ1-1 | TRBD1 | TRBV7-3 | - | CASSLIQGATEAFF | TGTGCCAGCAGCTTAATCCAGGGGGCGACTGAAGCTTTCTTT